The rows below give T cell receptor beta chains drawn from one sample of a study of radiotherapy plus CTLA-4 blockade in lung cancer. Libraries were prepared by immunoSEQ multiplex PCR; TCRdb keeps only in-frame clonotypes and omits some of them. Here the sample spans about 80,000 clones, approximately 84% being singletons. Sample: peripheral blood, taken from a patient treated with radiotherapy plus ipilimumab. These receptors were collected from a human donor with non-small cell lung cancer who had a partial response to radiotherapy plus ipilimumab. Each CDR3 is given with its conserved first and last residue. D genes are given only for firm matches. Clone size is not always given. Where it is, it says once, few, many or a class for expanded clones.

>TRBD2|TRBJ2-5|14|TRBV2|NA
TGTGCCATAAGGCGCGCTAGCGGGAGGGAGACCCAGTACTTC
CAIRRASGRETQYF
>TRBD1|TRBJ1-2|13|TRBV6-1|few
TGTGCCAGCGACGTCACAGGGGGCTATGGCTACACCTTC
CASDVTGGYGYTF
>TRBD1|TRBJ2-4|14|TRBV5-1|NA
TGCGCCAGCAGTGAAGGGACAGTTAAAAACATTCAGTACTTC
CASSEGTVKNIQYF
>NA|TRBJ2-3|15|TRBV19|NA
TGTGCCAGTAGTATAGAGGGGGCGAGGACAGATACGCAGTATTTT
CASSIEGARTDTQYF
>NA|TRBJ1-1|15|TRBV15|once
TGTGCCACCAGCCCTCGACAGCGAGTGAACACTGAAGCTTTCTTT
CATSPRQRVNTEAFF
>TRBD1|TRBJ1-1|13|TRBV6-5|NA
TGTGCCAGCAGGGGGACAGTGAACACTGAAGCTTTCTTT
CASRGTVNTEAFF
>TRBD1|TRBJ2-7|14|TRBV5-1|NA
TGCGCCAGCAGCGTGGGACAGGGGACCTACGAGCAGTACTTC
CASSVGQGTYEQYF
>TRBD1|TRBJ1-2|18|TRBV5-5|NA
TGTGCCAGCAGCTTAACATCGGGACAGGGGGCGCAGAACTATGGCTACACCTTC
CASSLTSGQGAQNYGYTF
>TRBD2|TRBJ2-1|14|TRBV18|NA
TGTGCCAGCTCACTCAGCGGACTAGCGGGAGAGCAGTTCTTC
CASSLSGLAGEQFF
>TRBD1|TRBJ1-4|16|TRBV6-5|NA
TGTGCCAGCAGTTACTCTCGGGGACAGGGGAGTGAAAAACTGTTTTTT
CASSYSRGQGSEKLFF
>TRBD1|TRBJ1-2|13|TRBV5-1|NA
TGCGCCAGCAGCCCGGACAGGAACTATGGCTACACCTTC
CASSPDRNYGYTF
>TRBD1|TRBJ2-5|14|TRBV10-3|NA
TGTGCCATCACCAAGGGGACAGGGATTTGGGAGCAGTACTTC
CAITKGTGIWEQYF
>TRBD2|TRBJ2-3|16|TRBV4-1|NA
TGCGCCAGCAGCCAATTTAGAGGGACTAGCGCAGATACGCAGTATTTT
CASSQFRGTSADTQYF
>TRBD2|TRBJ2-1|16|TRBV4-1|NA
TGCGCCAGCAGCCAAGCCCCGGGACTAGTAAACAATGAGCAGTTCTTC
CASSQAPGLVNNEQFF
>TRBD1|TRBJ1-5|17|TRBV30|once
TGTGCCTGGAGTGGAAAAGGGGGCGGTGGTCGCAATCAGCCCCAGCATTTT
CAWSGKGGGGRNQPQHF
>NA|TRBJ2-6|19|TRBV27|NA
TGTGCCAGCAGTTTATCTGGGCAGGGAATATCCTCTGGGGCCAACGTCCTGACTTTC
CASSLSGQGISSGANVLTF
>NA|TRBJ1-2|17|TRBV6-4|NA
TGTGCCAGCAGTGACTCGAATTCAGGGCAGGCGTGGGGTGGCTACACCTTC
CASSDSNSGQAWGGYTF
>TRBD2|TRBJ2-2|15|TRBV6-5|once
TGTGCCAGCAGTTACACGGGAGGAAACACCGGGGAGCTGTTTTTT
CASSYTGGNTGELFF
>NA|TRBJ2-2|13|TRBV11-3|NA
TGTGCCAGCAGCTTACTTTACACCGGGGAGCTGTTTTTT
CASSLLYTGELFF
>NA|TRBJ1-1|14|TRBV2|NA
TGTGCCAGCAGTGAAGGTAACAGACATTTTGAAGCTTTCTTT
CASSEGNRHFEAFF
>NA|TRBJ1-5|13|TRBV10-3|NA
TGTGCCATCAGTGCAAGGGAGAATCAGCCCCAGCATTTT
CAISARENQPQHF
>NA|TRBJ2-1|16|TRBV15|NA
TGTGCCACCAGCAGAGAGCCTACGCCCTCCAACAATGAGCAGTTCTTC
CATSREPTPSNNEQFF
>NA|TRBJ1-1|14|TRBV28|once
TGTGCCAGCAGTTTACCCGCGGGGGCCCCTGAAGCTTTCTTT
CASSLPAGAPEAFF
>NA|TRBJ1-1|10|TRBV6-1|NA
TGTGCCAGCAGTGACCGGGGGGCTTTCTTT
CASSDRGAFF
>TRBD2|TRBJ2-1|17|TRBV5-1|NA
TGCGCCAGCAGCTTGGAGGCTCTAGCGGACCTTTACAATGAGCAGTTCTTC
CASSLEALADLYNEQFF
>NA|TRBJ1-3|15|TRBV6-5|few
TGTGCCAGCAGTTACGCCACAGGGTCTGGAAACACCATATATTTT
CASSYATGSGNTIYF
>NA|TRBJ2-1|13|TRBV7-2|NA
TGTGCCAGCAGCTTAGTTGTGGGGCTTAGCGGAGTCTTC
CASSLVVGLSGVF
>NA|TRBJ1-6|13|TRBV19|NA
TGTGCCAGTAGCGCGGTTGATAATTCACCCCTCCACTTT
CASSAVDNSPLHF
>TRBD1|TRBJ2-6|17|TRBV9|NA
TGTGCCAGCAGCCCGGGACAGGGAAACTCTGGGGCCAACGTCCTGACTTTC
CASSPGQGNSGANVLTF
>TRBD1|TRBJ2-7|19|TRBV7-9|NA
TGTGCCAGCAGCTTAGCCCGGACAGGGGGCTTCTCAAGCTCCTACGAGCAGTACTTC
CASSLARTGGFSSSYEQYF
>NA|TRBJ2-5|11|TRBV5-4|NA
TGTGCCAGCAGCTTCAGAGAGACCCAGTACTTC
CASSFRETQYF
>NA|TRBJ1-5|13|TRBV6-6|few
TGTGCCAGCAGTTACTCGCCCGGTATGCCCCAGCATTTT
CASSYSPGMPQHF
>NA|TRBJ2-3|15|TRBV27|NA
TGTGCCAGCAGTGGCAGACTAGGACGTACAGATACGCAGTATTTT
CASSGRLGRTDTQYF
>TRBD1|TRBJ1-5|14|TRBV7-9|NA
TGTGCCAGCAGCTGGACAGGGGGCAATCAGCCCCAGCATTTT
CASSWTGGNQPQHF
>NA|TRBJ1-2|14|TRBV2|once
TGTGCCAGCAGTGCCAAAGACAGAATCTATGGCTACACCTTC
CASSAKDRIYGYTF
>NA|TRBJ2-3|15|TRBV28|NA
TGTGCCAGCAGACCCAGGAGGGGCCAAACAGATACGCAGTATTTT
CASRPRRGQTDTQYF
>NA|TRBJ1-1|10|TRBV30|NA
TGTGCCTGGGGGAGACAGGAGGCTTTCTTT
CAWGRQEAFF
>TRBD2|TRBJ2-7|12|TRBV28|NA
TGTGCCAGCGCCCGACTAGCTAACGAGCAGTACTTC
CASARLANEQYF
>TRBD2|TRBJ2-7|16|TRBV5-6|NA
TGTGCCAGCAGCCCTGGCGGCAGCGGGAAGAAGCACGAGCAGTACTTC
CASSPGGSGKKHEQYF
>NA|TRBJ1-1|14|TRBV5-5|NA
TGTGCCAGCGCCCTACTATGGGGCGGCACTGAAGCTTTCTTT
CASALLWGGTEAFF
>NA|TRBJ1-3|15|TRBV5-5|NA
TGTGCCAGCAGCTTGGGGGGCCAAGGAGGAAACACCATATATTTT
CASSLGGQGGNTIYF
>NA|TRBJ2-5|15|TRBV2|NA
TGTGCCAGCAGTCCGGGACTCCCAGGCGAAGAGACCCAGTACTTC
CASSPGLPGEETQYF
>TRBD1|TRBJ1-1|15|TRBV5-1|NA
TGCGCCAGCAGCTTGGGACAGGGAGCGCCCACTGAAGCTTTCTTT
CASSLGQGAPTEAFF
>NA|TRBJ2-3|12|TRBV9|once
TGTGCCAGCAGCCAGGACACAGATACGCAGTATTTT
CASSQDTDTQYF
>NA|TRBJ2-1|15|TRBV4-3|NA
TGCGCCAGCAGCCAAGTAGGGACTGGTAACAATGAGCAGTTCTTC
CASSQVGTGNNEQFF
>NA|TRBJ2-1|18|TRBV11-2|NA
TGTGCCAGCAGCTTAGACCCGGACTACCGATTAGTCGACAATGAGCAGTTCTTC
CASSLDPDYRLVDNEQFF
>NA|TRBJ1-2|13|TRBV7-8|NA
TGTGCCAGCAGCCCCGCCCGGGGCTATGGCTACACCTTC
CASSPARGYGYTF
>NA|TRBJ2-1|14|TRBV30|NA
TGTGCCTGGAGTCTAAGCGTCACCTACAATGAGCAGTTCTTC
CAWSLSVTYNEQFF
>NA|TRBJ1-2|13|TRBV28|NA
TGTGCCAGCAGTTTTGGACAGAGCTATGGCTACACCTTC
CASSFGQSYGYTF
>NA|TRBJ1-2|13|TRBV15|NA
TGTGCCACCAGCAGAGTCCAAGCGGCTGGCTACACCTTC
CATSRVQAAGYTF
>NA|TRBJ1-3|13|TRBV5-1|NA
TGCGCCAGCAGCCCGACAACAGGAAACACCATATATTTT
CASSPTTGNTIYF